One T cell receptor (beta chain) is described in this entry. Trimming took off 6 bases at V and 5 bases at J, with 19 bases between the two ends. The CDR3 runs 15 residues. This sample was taken from a study of T cells in Graves' hyperthyroidism and ophthalmopathy. Amplification of TCR beta CDR3 regions was performed using RNA transcripts as template. HTBI primers were used for first-round RT-PCR of the TCR CDR3. TCRdb analysed the multiplex PCR reads with MiXCR anew, one entry per CDR3 protein. This table has around 300,000 distinct CDR3 sequences, roughly 14% appearing once. Newly diagnosed hyperthyroidism patients aged 18 to 65 years had disease lasting under 2 months. Patients were excluded because of uncontrolled infection, other autoimmune disease, pregnancy or lactation. Isolation of PBMCs was performed on 8.5 to 10 ml fresh peripheral blood.

The specimen sequenced was blood. The clonotype comes from a woman aged 30 to 39 with Graves' hyperthyroidism. The chain couples TRBV12-3 or TRBV12-4 to TRBJ2-5; D might be TRBD2 (7 bases). The chain's CDR3 is CASSGSSGGFETQYF. CDR3 sequence (DNA): TGTGCCAGCAGCGGATCCTCGGGGGGCTTTGAGACCCAGTACTTC.